Listed below are T cell receptor beta chains from one sample, sequenced in a study of T cell repertoires in cytomegalovirus infection. One entry per CDR3 protein results from TCRdb running MiXCR on the reads. Of over 200,000 distinct CDR3 sequences in the sample, around 13% were seen once. The sample consisted of PBMCs. The origin of the receptors is a human donor in good health (CMV status not recorded). Some clones in this sample may be carry-over from other donors' samples. Both conserved end residues are part of each CDR3. Each record gives: CDR3 DNA, CDR3 protein, clone size, V gene, D gene, J gene. D genes are given only for firm matches. Clone size is stated in some rows and not others, as once, few, many or a class when expanded.

DNA: TGTGCCAGCAGTTTATTAGGAGGGTCTTATAGCAATCAGCCCCAGCATTTT
CDR3: CASSLLGGSYSNQPQHF
size: few
V: TRBV28
D: .
J: TRBJ1-5

DNA: TGTGCCAGCAGCGCTCGACTAGGGACGAACACCGGGGAGCTGTTTTTT
CDR3: CASSARLGTNTGELFF
size: many
V: TRBV7-8
D: .
J: TRBJ2-2

DNA: TGTGCCAGCAGTGAACTTCACCAGACATATTCTGAAGCTTTCTTT
CDR3: CASSELHQTYSEAFF
size: few
V: TRBV25-1
D: .
J: TRBJ1-1

DNA: TGCAGTACTACAGGGGGTGATCCTAGCTCCTACGAGCAGTACTTC
CDR3: CSTTGGDPSSYEQYF
size: .
V: TRBV20-1
D: TRBD1
J: TRBJ2-7

DNA: TGTGCCAGCAGTTTTAAGGGACCTTACAATGAGCAGTTCTTC
CDR3: CASSFKGPYNEQFF
size: many
V: TRBV27
D: .
J: TRBJ2-1

DNA: TGCGCCAGCAGCCCGGGGACCAGAGGGACTAACTATGGCTACACCTTC
CDR3: CASSPGTRGTNYGYTF
size: .
V: TRBV5-1
D: .
J: TRBJ1-2

DNA: TGTGCCAGCAGCTCCAGGGGTGCGGAGACCCAGTACTTC
CDR3: CASSSRGAETQYF
size: many
V: TRBV7-2
D: .
J: TRBJ2-5

DNA: TGCAGTGCTCTCCCCGGACAGCTCTTGGATTCACCCCTCCACTTT
CDR3: CSALPGQLLDSPLHF
size: .
V: TRBV20-1
D: .
J: TRBJ1-6

DNA: TGTGCCAGCAGGTCGACGGGAGGGGCCGAGCAGTACTTC
CDR3: CASRSTGGAEQYF
size: few
V: TRBV12-3/TRBV12-4
D: TRBD2
J: TRBJ2-7

DNA: TGCGCCAGCAGCCAAGATTCGACAGGGAGTCCCGGGGAGCTGTTTTTT
CDR3: CASSQDSTGSPGELFF
size: few
V: TRBV4-1
D: TRBD1
J: TRBJ2-2

DNA: TGTGCCAGCAGCACAACAGGGACGTGGAACACTGAAGCTTTCTTT
CDR3: CASSTTGTWNTEAFF
size: .
V: TRBV11-2
D: .
J: TRBJ1-1

DNA: TGTGCCAGCAGCGAAACGGGTCAGAACACTGAAGCTTTCTTT
CDR3: CASSETGQNTEAFF
size: many
V: TRBV7-3
D: .
J: TRBJ1-1

DNA: TGCAGTGCGAAGGACCAATCAGGGACCCTACAGCCCCAGCATTTT
CDR3: CSAKDQSGTLQPQHF
size: once
V: TRBV20-1
D: .
J: TRBJ1-5

DNA: TGTGCCAGCACATTGACGGGATACCCGTATTATAATTCACCCCTCCACTTT
CDR3: CASTLTGYPYYNSPLHF
size: many
V: TRBV28
D: .
J: TRBJ1-6

DNA: TGTGCCAGCAGCCCCTTTGGCACAGGGGTTGGGAACACTGAAGCTTTCTTT
CDR3: CASSPFGTGVGNTEAFF
size: few
V: TRBV3-1
D: TRBD1
J: TRBJ1-1

DNA: TGCGCCAGCAGCTTGAGGACAGGGAGCTCTGGGGCCAACGTCCTGACTTTC
CDR3: CASSLRTGSSGANVLTF
size: many
V: TRBV5-1
D: TRBD1
J: TRBJ2-6

DNA: TGTGCCAGCAGCTTATCGGGGGCGCGTAAAGAGACCCAGTACTTC
CDR3: CASSLSGARKETQYF
size: many
V: TRBV7-2
D: .
J: TRBJ2-5

DNA: TGTGCCAGCAGTTTCCGGACAGTACTCTACGAGCAGTACTTC
CDR3: CASSFRTVLYEQYF
size: .
V: TRBV6-1
D: .
J: TRBJ2-7

DNA: TGTGCCAGCAATCTTAGTGGGAGGGCCAGAGGCGGGGAGCTGTTTTTT
CDR3: CASNLSGRARGGELFF
size: .
V: TRBV27
D: TRBD2
J: TRBJ2-2

DNA: TGCAGTGCTAGAGGCCTTAGCGGGAGGATAGGGTACGAGCAGTACTTC
CDR3: CSARGLSGRIGYEQYF
size: many
V: TRBV20-1
D: TRBD2
J: TRBJ2-7

DNA: TGCAGTGCTAGAGATGACAGGGAGGGTCAGCCCCAGCATTTT
CDR3: CSARDDREGQPQHF
size: few
V: TRBV20-1
D: TRBD1
J: TRBJ1-5

DNA: TGCGCCAGCAGCTCCGGGACAAAATACGGTGAGCAGTTCTTC
CDR3: CASSSGTKYGEQFF
size: .
V: TRBV5-1
D: .
J: TRBJ2-1

DNA: TGTGCCATCAGTGAGTCGGGACAGGGGGCGCAGACGGCTTTCTTT
CDR3: CAISESGQGAQTAFF
size: .
V: TRBV10-3
D: TRBD1
J: TRBJ1-1

DNA: TGTGCTAGTGGACCCAGAGACGGTAGCAATCAGCCCCAGCATTTT
CDR3: CASGPRDGSNQPQHF
size: many
V: TRBV12-5
D: .
J: TRBJ1-5

DNA: TGTGCCAGCAGCTTAGCAATAACAGTGGATACGCAGTATTTT
CDR3: CASSLAITVDTQYF
size: many
V: TRBV7-2
D: .
J: TRBJ2-3

DNA: TGCAGCGTTCTTGGGACAGGGACGGTCCCTGGCTACACCTTC
CDR3: CSVLGTGTVPGYTF
size: .
V: TRBV29-1
D: TRBD1
J: TRBJ1-2

DNA: TGTGCCAGCAAAATGAAATATTCGGACGGGGAGCTGTTTTTT
CDR3: CASKMKYSDGELFF
size: few
V: TRBV19
D: .
J: TRBJ2-2

DNA: TGTGCCAGCAGCTCGGGCGCTCCGGAGCACACCTTC
CDR3: CASSSGAPEHTF
size: few
V: TRBV7-6
D: .
J: TRBJ1-2

DNA: TGCAGTGCTAGGTACCTAGCGGGTGGCTCTGGGGCCAACGTCCTGACTTTC
CDR3: CSARYLAGGSGANVLTF
size: few
V: TRBV20-1
D: TRBD2
J: TRBJ2-6

DNA: TGTGCCAGCACCCAGTATGGAATAGGCACCTACAATGAGCAGTTCTTC
CDR3: CASTQYGIGTYNEQFF
size: many
V: TRBV7-2
D: .
J: TRBJ2-1

DNA: TGTGCCAGCAGCTTAGGTACCAGGGGCCTTCGAGATACGCAGTATTTT
CDR3: CASSLGTRGLRDTQYF
size: few
V: TRBV7-2
D: .
J: TRBJ2-3

DNA: TGTGCCAGCAGGCGGACGGGAACCTACGAGCAGTACTTC
CDR3: CASRRTGTYEQYF
size: .
V: TRBV6-5
D: .
J: TRBJ2-7

DNA: TGTGCCAGCGGGCCTTCGTATACTGAAGCTTTCTTT
CDR3: CASGPSYTEAFF
size: many
V: TRBV6-5
D: .
J: TRBJ1-1

DNA: TGTGCCAGCAGTTTAGGAGTGGTCCAAGAGACCCAGTACTTC
CDR3: CASSLGVVQETQYF
size: .
V: TRBV28
D: .
J: TRBJ2-5

DNA: TGTGCCAGCAGCTTAAGGGGAGTGGGACGGATTTCTGAAGCTTTCTTT
CDR3: CASSLRGVGRISEAFF
size: many
V: TRBV11-2
D: .
J: TRBJ1-1

DNA: TGTGCCAGCAGACCCCGCCGGGACAGGGGAGGGTTCGAGCAGTACTTC
CDR3: CASRPRRDRGGFEQYF
size: many
V: TRBV7-2
D: TRBD1
J: TRBJ2-7

DNA: TGCGCCAGCAGCTTGATAACGGGTCAGCCAAGGGCTTTCTTT
CDR3: CASSLITGQPRAFF
size: few
V: TRBV5-1
D: .
J: TRBJ1-1

DNA: TGTGCCAGCAGCTTCCTACCGATCAGGAACACTGAAGCTTTCTTT
CDR3: CASSFLPIRNTEAFF
size: many
V: TRBV7-2
D: .
J: TRBJ1-1

DNA: TGCAGTGCTAGAGGGACAGGGGAAGGCTACACCTTC
CDR3: CSARGTGEGYTF
size: few
V: TRBV20-1
D: TRBD1
J: TRBJ1-2

DNA: TGTGCCAGCAGCTTGGGGGCTAGCGGCCGCACAGATACGCAGTATTTT
CDR3: CASSLGASGRTDTQYF
size: few
V: TRBV5-6
D: TRBD2
J: TRBJ2-3

DNA: TGTGCCAGCAGCCTGAACACCGGGGAGCTGTTTTTT
CDR3: CASSLNTGELFF
size: many
V: TRBV5-1
D: .
J: TRBJ2-2

DNA: TGCAGTGCTAGTCCCAGTCCGGGAGGGAGCAATCAGCCCCAGCATTTT
CDR3: CSASPSPGGSNQPQHF
size: .
V: TRBV20-1
D: .
J: TRBJ1-5

DNA: TGTGCCAGCAGCCTGGGGGGCAGGAATCAGCCCCAGCATTTT
CDR3: CASSLGGRNQPQHF
size: many
V: TRBV7-2
D: .
J: TRBJ1-5

DNA: TGCAGCGGGGACGCAGGGACCAAAGAGACCCAGTACTTC
CDR3: CSGDAGTKETQYF
size: .
V: TRBV29-1
D: .
J: TRBJ2-5

DNA: TGTGCCAGCAGCTTAATGACTAGCGGTGAGCAGTTCTTC
CDR3: CASSLMTSGEQFF
size: many
V: TRBV7-3
D: TRBD2
J: TRBJ2-1

DNA: TGTGCCAGCAGTTCTGAGGGGACTAGCTACGAGCAGTACTTC
CDR3: CASSSEGTSYEQYF
size: .
V: TRBV12-3/TRBV12-4
D: TRBD2
J: TRBJ2-7

DNA: TGTGCCAGCAGCTTTTTCGGGAACACTGAAGCTTTCTTT
CDR3: CASSFFGNTEAFF
size: many
V: TRBV7-2
D: .
J: TRBJ1-1

DNA: TGTGCCAGCAGCGGACTAGCGGGAACATTCTACGAGGGGCAGTACTTC
CDR3: CASSGLAGTFYEGQYF
size: many
V: TRBV28
D: TRBD2
J: TRBJ2-7

DNA: TGTGCCAGCAGTTACTATTCTCAGACTGAAGCTTTCTTT
CDR3: CASSYYSQTEAFF
size: many
V: TRBV6-2/TRBV6-3
D: .
J: TRBJ1-1

DNA: TGTGCCAGCAGTTTCCCGGCAGGGAACACTGAAGCTTTCTTT
CDR3: CASSFPAGNTEAFF
size: few
V: TRBV28
D: .
J: TRBJ1-1

DNA: TGTGCCAGCAGCCAAGACTGGACAGAGAGCTCTGGGGCCAACGTCCTGACTTTC
CDR3: CASSQDWTESSGANVLTF
size: .
V: TRBV4-2
D: .
J: TRBJ2-6

DNA: TGTGCCAGCAGCACGACAGGGGCCGGGGAGCTGTTTTTT
CDR3: CASSTTGAGELFF
size: few
V: TRBV7-3
D: TRBD1
J: TRBJ2-2

DNA: TGCAGTGCTAGGGCCCCGGGACGTCTACTGACTGAAGCTTTCTTT
CDR3: CSARAPGRLLTEAFF
size: few
V: TRBV20-1
D: .
J: TRBJ1-1

DNA: TGTGCCAGCAGCCCAGGGACAGGGGGCTGGGGTCAGCCCCAGCATTTT
CDR3: CASSPGTGGWGQPQHF
size: many
V: TRBV7-2
D: TRBD1
J: TRBJ1-5

DNA: TGTGCCAGCACCCTTGACGGCACTGAAGCTTTCTTT
CDR3: CASTLDGTEAFF
size: few
V: TRBV12-3/TRBV12-4
D: .
J: TRBJ1-1

DNA: TGCGCCAAACCTCGACAGGGTCAAGGCTACACCTTC
CDR3: CAKPRQGQGYTF
size: many
V: TRBV23-1
D: TRBD1
J: TRBJ1-2

DNA: TGTGCCAGCAGCTTAACCGGGACCAAAAACATTCAGTACTTC
CDR3: CASSLTGTKNIQYF
size: many
V: TRBV7-2
D: .
J: TRBJ2-4

DNA: TGTGCCAGCAGTCAGGGGAGCTGGGGTAATCAGCCCCAGCATTTT
CDR3: CASSQGSWGNQPQHF
size: many
V: TRBV12-3/TRBV12-4
D: .
J: TRBJ1-5

DNA: TGTGCCAGCACGAATCCCCCTAGCGGGACGAACACCGGGGAGCTGTTTTTT
CDR3: CASTNPPSGTNTGELFF
size: many
V: TRBV12-3/TRBV12-4
D: TRBD2
J: TRBJ2-2